The 30 T cell receptor beta chains in this list originate from one sample, sequenced in a study of blood T cell repertoires in COVID-19. Here immunoSEQ multiplex PCR was the method, and the copy in TCRdb shows in-frame clones only, minus some. The repertoire holds 100,000 to 150,000 clones, with 70% to 75% as singletons. Sequenced input: peripheral blood. Receptor source: a man between 60 and 75 years old with acute or convalescent COVID-19.

The chain couples TRBV25-1 to TRBJ1-2; D not certain. Trimming shortened V by 4 bases and J by 4 bases, and 16 bases separated the two germline ends. Germline CDR1 MGHDK, CDR2 SYGVNS. The CDR3 spans 15 residues. The CDR3 loop is CASSGPHERGYGYTF. CDR3 nucleotides: TGTGCCAGCAGTGGGCCACACGAGCGGGGCTATGGCTACACCTTC.

This clone has more than one count but fewer than ten. This chain uses TRBV5-1 with TRBJ1-1; TRBD1 matches at 9 bases. The length of the CDR3 is 15 residues. The V segment lost 0 bases and the J segment 6 bases; nucleotides outside the gene matches: 6. Germline-derived CDR1 and CDR2 are SGHRS and YFSETQ. The CDR3 loop reads CASSLETGGFSEAFF. The CDR3 DNA reads TGCGCCAGCAGCTTGGAGACAGGGGGGTTCTCTGAAGCTTTCTTT. The full variable domain, rest sourced from reference TRBV5-1 and TRBJ1-1, is KAGVTQTPRYLIKTRGQQVTLSCSPISGHRSVSWYQQTPGQGLQFLFEYFSETQRNKGNFPGRFSGRQFSNSRSEMNVSTLELGDSALYLCASSLETGGFSEAFFGQGTRLTVV.

This chain joins TRBV5-6 and TRBJ2-7; 11 bases map to TRBD2. J gave up 0 bases and V 0 bases, and 8 bases lay outside the gene matches. The CDR3 consists of 18 residues. Per the germline V gene, CDR1 is SGHDT and CDR2 is YYEEEE. The CDR3 region is CASSLGGSGRAGSYEQYF. The DNA of the CDR3 is TGTGCCAGCAGCTTGGGTGGTAGCGGGAGGGCCGGCTCCTACGAGCAGTACTTC. The whole variable domain, remainder taken from reference TRBV5-6 and TRBJ2-7, is DAGVTQSPTHLIKTRGQQVTLRCSPKSGHDTVSWYQQALGQGPQFIFQYYEEEERQRGNFPDRFSGHQFPNYSSELNVNALLLGDSALYLCASSLGGSGRAGSYEQYFGPGTRLTVT.

This clone turned up a few times. The rearrangement joins TRBV5-6 to TRBJ2-5; 7 nucleotides line up with TRBD1. This CDR3 spans 14 amino acids. The V and J ends lost 4 bases and 5 bases, in that order; junction bases with no gene match: 8. Looked up from germline, CDR1 is SGHDT and CDR2 is YYEEEE. The CDR3 sequence: CASSKTGPGETQYF. CDR3 DNA sequence: TGTGCCAGCAGCAAGACAGGGCCGGGGGAGACCCAGTACTTC. The full variable domain, rest sourced from reference TRBV5-6 and TRBJ2-5, is DAGVTQSPTHLIKTRGQQVTLRCSPKSGHDTVSWYQQALGQGPQFIFQYYEEEERQRGNFPDRFSGHQFPNYSSELNVNALLLGDSALYLCASSKTGPGETQYFGPGTRLLVL.

The count of this clone is one. CDR3: CASRESPGELFF. CDR3 DNA sequence: TGTGCCAGCAGAGAGTCACCCGGGGAGCTGTTTTTT. The V and J genes are TRBV2 and TRBJ2-2, with unresolved D. This CDR3 has 12 residues. Germline V gives CDR1 SNHLY, CDR2 FYNNEI. V dropped 6 bases and J dropped 6 bases, with 8 bases sitting between them.

The chain uses TRBV6-5 and TRBJ2-7; the match to TRBD1 covers 8 bases. V lost 10 bases to trimming and J lost 3 bases; unmatched junction nucleotides: 8. The CDR3 contains 13 residues. The germline V gene encodes CDR1 MNHEY and CDR2 SVGAGI. CDR3 residues: CATHRQGNYEQYF. The CDR3, as DNA: TGTGCCACCCATCGACAGGGGAACTACGAGCAGTACTTC.

This chain uses TRBV10-1 with TRBJ2-3, with 11 bases lining up with TRBD1. This CDR3 contains 15 residues. The germline V gene encodes CDR1 WNHNN and CDR2 SYGVQD (reference sequence). With 6 bases clipped from V and 4 bases from J, the junction kept 6 bases outside the gene matches. The CDR3 DNA sequence: TGCGCCAGCAGCAGGGGACAGGGGGGGCCAGATACGCAGTATTTT. This sequence encodes CASSRGQGGPDTQYF.

J is TRBJ1-2 and V is TRBV7-6, with 7 bases identical to TRBD1. Trimming removed 1 base from V and 7 bases from J; junction bases left unmatched: 9. From germline, CDR1 is SGHVS and CDR2 FNYEAQ. The CDR3 is 15 amino acids. CDR3 nucleotide sequence: TGTGCCAGCAGCTTAGAGGGGGCTAAGGCAGGTGGCTACACCTTC. The encoded protein is CASSLEGAKAGGYTF.

The chain has TRBV19 and TRBJ1-2; D perhaps matches TRBD1 (5 bases). The CDR3 extends over 16 amino acids. V dropped 4 bases and J dropped 0 bases, with 15 bases sitting between them. From germline, CDR1 is LNHDA and CDR2 SQIVND (reference sequence). CDR3: CASSNRMTAANYGYTF. The DNA for the CDR3 is TGTGCCAGTAGTAATCGAATGACAGCAGCTAACTATGGCTACACCTTC.

The chain is built from TRBV15 and TRBJ2-7; possibly TRBD1 for D (5 bases). The CDR3 spans 15 residues. Germline CDR1 and CDR2: LNHNV and YYDKDF (reference sequence). Trimming stripped 0 bases from V and 0 bases from J, with 9 bases between. CDR3 DNA sequence: TGTGCCACCAGCAGAGATCAGGGTGGCTCCTACGAGCAGTACTTC. It is translated as CATSRDQGGSYEQYF. Drawing the rest from reference TRBV15 and TRBJ2-7, the complete variable domain is DAMVIQNPRYQVTQFGKPVTLSCSQTLNHNVMYWYQQKSSQAPKLLFHYYDKDFNNEADTPDNFQSRRPNTSFCFLDIRSPGLGDTAMYLCATSRDQGGSYEQYFGPGTRLTVT.

The rearrangement links TRBV11-2 to TRBJ2-1; 7 nucleotides agree with TRBD1. Germline loops: CDR1 SGHAT, CDR2 FQNNGV. The CDR3 is made up of 14 amino acids. V shed 5 bases and J 10 bases; nucleotides not matched to a gene: 11. For the CDR3, the DNA is TGTGCCAGCAGCCCACGGACAGGCTACGGGGAGCAGTTCTTC. Its translation: CASSPRTGYGEQFF.

The chain employs TRBV29-1 and TRBJ1-1; D unclear. With 4 bases removed from V and 3 bases from J, the gap between germline ends came to 9 bases. This CDR3 contains 12 residues. Germline CDR1 reads SQVTM; CDR2 reads ANQGSEA. CDR3 region: CSVVRVDTEAFF. CDR3 sequence (DNA): TGCAGCGTTGTTCGGGTTGACACTGAAGCTTTCTTT.

V and J are TRBV7-8 and TRBJ1-2, with D perhaps matching TRBD1 (6 bases). The CDR3 is 14 residues long. Trimming pared 0 bases from V and 6 bases from J, leaving 11 bases between. The germline CDR1 and CDR2 sequences are SGHVS and FQNEAQ. The CDR3 is CASSLAPGADGYTF. The CDR3 DNA follows: TGTGCCAGCAGCTTAGCCCCAGGGGCCGATGGCTACACCTTC.

V and J are TRBV7-2 and TRBJ2-4; 11 bases match TRBD1. The CDR3 runs to 16 residues. The germline V gene encodes CDR1 SGHTA and CDR2 FQGNSA. V shed 5 bases and J 1 base; nucleotides not matched to a gene: 4. CDR3 coding DNA: TGTGCCAGCAGCGAGGACAGGGGGCTGGCCAAAAACATTCAGTACTTC. Amino acids: CASSEDRGLAKNIQYF.

The chain combines TRBV24-1 with TRBJ2-7, with 9 bases that match TRBD1. The CDR3 sequence is 19 residues long. CDR1 and CDR2 from the germline V gene are KGHDR and SFDVKD. J gave up 4 bases and V 2 bases, and 17 bases lay outside the gene matches. CDR3 in DNA: TGTGCCACCAGTGATTCCGCCGGGACAGGGACCACAAACATATACGAGCAGTACTTC. Its translation is CATSDSAGTGTTNIYEQYF.

The chain is built from TRBV4-2 and TRBJ1-1; TRBD1 might be the D (5 bases). This CDR3 has 16 amino acids. Trimming stripped 1 base from V and 5 bases from J, with 17 bases between. Per the germline V gene, CDR1 is LGHNA and CDR2 is YNFKEQ. CDR3 residues: CASSQGEPGRGTEAFF. In DNA form, the CDR3 reads TGTGCCAGCAGCCAAGGGGAGCCGGGGCGGGGGACTGAAGCTTTCTTT.

V gene TRBV27 combines with J gene TRBJ1-5; maybe TRBD1 (6 bases). CDR3 length: 15 residues. Trimming removed 6 bases from V and 0 bases from J, with 12 bases in between. Germline V gives CDR1 MNHEY, CDR2 SMNVEV (reference sequence). CDR3 bases: TGTGCCAGCAGCAAGAACAGGGCTAGCAATCAGCCCCAGCATTTT. It yields the protein CASSKNRASNQPQHF.

In DNA form, the CDR3 reads TGTGCCAGTAGTATTTCGGCAGGCCTTGGAAGCTACGAGCAGTACTTC. Translation gives CASSISAGLGSYEQYF. The chain has TRBV19 and TRBJ2-7; no definite D call. CDR1 and CDR2 from the germline V gene are LNHDA and SQIVND (reference sequence). V shed 3 bases and J shed 3 bases, with 18 bases lying between them. This CDR3 is 16 amino acids long.

The chain recombines TRBV24-1 with TRBJ2-5, with 7 bases that match TRBD1. Germline V gives CDR1 KGHDR, CDR2 SFDVKD. The CDR3 runs 15 residues. The V and J ends lost 3 bases and 7 bases, in that order; junction bases with no gene match: 10. The CDR3: CATSDATGAPGTQYF. In DNA, the CDR3 is TGTGCCACCAGTGATGCAACAGGGGCGCCGGGGACCCAGTACTTC.

This clone was detected ten times or more. The rearrangement links TRBV5-6 to TRBJ1-5; no firm D call. The CDR3 spans 16 residues. Germline assignment: CDR1 SGHDT and CDR2 YYEEEE. V lost 2 bases to trimming and J lost 0 bases, with 12 bases between them. The DNA for the CDR3 is TGTGCCAGCAGCTTTTGGGCCTTTTATAGCAATCAGCCCCAGCATTTT. It is translated as CASSFWAFYSNQPQHF.

This chain uses TRBV6-5 with TRBJ1-2, with 8 nucleotides matching TRBD1. The J segment lost 1 base and the V segment lost 6 bases, leaving 7 bases of the junction unmatched. CDR1 is MNHEY and CDR2 is SVGAGI in the germline V gene. The CDR3 totals 15 residues. The CDR3 DNA sequence: TGTGCCAGCAGCGGACAGGGTAGGGATAACTATGGCTACACCTTC. Its translation: CASSGQGRDNYGYTF.

The V call is TRBV25-1, the J call TRBJ2-3; 8 positions match TRBD2. J lost 3 bases, V lost 1 base, and 9 bases had no gene match. The CDR3 has 17 residues. Germline V gives CDR1 MGHDK, CDR2 SYGVNS. DNA for the CDR3: TGTGCCAGCAGTGAATTCACCAGCGGGAGTGGTACAGATACGCAGTATTTT. It yields the protein CASSEFTSGSGTDTQYF. Variable domain in full (rest from reference TRBV25-1 and TRBJ2-3): EADIYQTPRYLVIGTGKKITLECSQTMGHDKMYWYQQDPGMELHLIHYSYGVNSTEKGDLSSESTVSRIRTEHFPLTLESARPSHTSQYLCASSEFTSGSGTDTQYFGPGTRLTVL.

The gene calls are TRBV11-2 and TRBJ1-5; no clear D gene. The germline V and J ends were trimmed by 1 base and 3 bases, with 7 bases remaining between them. Germline V lookup: CDR1 SGHAT, CDR2 FQNNGV. The CDR3 totals 14 residues. This chain's CDR3 is CASSLGGFNQPQHF. The CDR3 DNA reads as TGTGCCAGCAGCTTAGGCGGGTTCAATCAGCCCCAGCATTTT.

J is TRBJ2-4 and V is TRBV14, with D maybe TRBD1 (6 bases). V dropped 4 bases and J dropped 8 bases, with 12 bases sitting between them. The CDR3 contains 13 residues. Germline V gene lookup returns CDR1 SGHDN and CDR2 FVKESK. CDR3 sequence (DNA): TGTGCCAGCAGCCGCTCAGGGGATGACATTCAGTACTTC. Translating gives CASSRSGDDIQYF.

The chain employs TRBV7-2 and TRBJ1-6; possible D gene TRBD1, 5 bases. V shed 5 bases and J shed 3 bases, with 11 bases lying between them. The length of the CDR3 is 15 residues. The germline V gene has CDR1 SGHTA and CDR2 FQGNSA. The CDR3 loop is CASSPDRFYNSPLHF. Written as DNA, the CDR3 is TGTGCCAGCAGCCCCGACAGATTCTATAATTCACCCCTCCACTTT.

The CDR3 region is CASSLSGLAGGEQFF. DNA of the CDR3: TGTGCCAGCAGCTTAAGTGGGCTAGCGGGAGGGGAGCAGTTCTTC. This chain connects TRBV7-3 to TRBJ2-1, with 12 positions matching TRBD2. The CDR3 length is 15 residues. Germline CDR1 reads SGHTA; CDR2 reads FQGTGA. With 1 base clipped from V and 10 bases from J, the junction kept 5 bases outside the gene matches.

The chain combines TRBV5-1 with TRBJ1-1; possibly TRBD1 for D (5 bases). V shed 5 bases and J shed 0 bases, with 8 bases lying between them. Germline loops: CDR1 SGHRS, CDR2 YFSETQ. CDR3 length: 13 residues. CDR3 region: CASSDSMNTEAFF. The CDR3 region has the DNA TGCGCCAGCAGTGACAGTATGAACACTGAAGCTTTCTTT. Complete variable domain (other parts from reference TRBV5-1 and TRBJ1-1): KAGVTQTPRYLIKTRGQQVTLSCSPISGHRSVSWYQQTPGQGLQFLFEYFSETQRNKGNFPGRFSGRQFSNSRSEMNVSTLELGDSALYLCASSDSMNTEAFFGQGTRLTVV.

The V gene is TRBV15, the J gene TRBJ2-3, with a weak D call TRBD1 (6 bases). The CDR3 totals 14 residues. Germline CDR1 is LNHNV and CDR2 is YYDKDF (reference sequence). With 5 bases removed from V and 2 bases from J, the gap between germline ends came to 11 bases. The CDR3 coding sequence is TGTGCCACCAGCCCACAGGGTCTCACAGATACGCAGTATTTT. Its translation: CATSPQGLTDTQYF.

Ten or more counts support this clone. The chain joins TRBV7-9 to TRBJ2-3, with a weak D call TRBD1 (6 bases). CDR1 and CDR2 (germline): SEHNR, FQNEAQ (reference sequence). CDR3 size: 15 residues. Between the trimmed V and J ends, which lost 0 bases and 0 bases, there was a span of 7 bases. The CDR3 bases are TGTGCCAGCAGCTTAGCACAGGGTAGCACAGATACGCAGTATTTT. Translation: CASSLAQGSTDTQYF.

The J gene is TRBJ1-2, the V gene TRBV7-9, with TRBD1 identical over 7 bases. Germline lookup yields CDR1 SEHNR and CDR2 FQNEAQ (reference sequence). V lost 2 bases and J lost 0; bases outside the gene matches: 3. The CDR3 spans 15 residues. The CDR3 loop reads CASSLTGEANYGYTF. The DNA for the CDR3 is TGTGCCAGCAGCTTAACAGGGGAAGCTAACTATGGCTACACCTTC.